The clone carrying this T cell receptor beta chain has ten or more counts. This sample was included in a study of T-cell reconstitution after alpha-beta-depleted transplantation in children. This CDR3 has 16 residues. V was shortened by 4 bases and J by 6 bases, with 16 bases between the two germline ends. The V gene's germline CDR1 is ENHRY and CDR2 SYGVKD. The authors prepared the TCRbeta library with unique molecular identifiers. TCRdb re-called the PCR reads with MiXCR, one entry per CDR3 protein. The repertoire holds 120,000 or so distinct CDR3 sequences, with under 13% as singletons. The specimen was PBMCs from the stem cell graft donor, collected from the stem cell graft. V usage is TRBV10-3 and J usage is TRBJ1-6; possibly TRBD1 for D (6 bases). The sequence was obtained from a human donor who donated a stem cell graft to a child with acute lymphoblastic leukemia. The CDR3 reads CAISGMQGKSNSPLHF. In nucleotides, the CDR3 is TGTGCCATCAGTGGCATGCAGGGGAAGTCTAATTCACCCCTCCACTTT.